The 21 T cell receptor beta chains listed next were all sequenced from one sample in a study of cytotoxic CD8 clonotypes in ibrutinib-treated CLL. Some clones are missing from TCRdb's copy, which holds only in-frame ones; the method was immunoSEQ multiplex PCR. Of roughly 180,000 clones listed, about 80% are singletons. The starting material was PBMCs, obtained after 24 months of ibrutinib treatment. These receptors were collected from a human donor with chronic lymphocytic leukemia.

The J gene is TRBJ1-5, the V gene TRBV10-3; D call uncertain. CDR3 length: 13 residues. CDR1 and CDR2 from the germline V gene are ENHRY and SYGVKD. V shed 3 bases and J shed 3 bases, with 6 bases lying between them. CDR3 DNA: TGTGCCATCAGTGACGAAAACAATCAGCCCCAGCATTTT. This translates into CAISDENNQPQHF.

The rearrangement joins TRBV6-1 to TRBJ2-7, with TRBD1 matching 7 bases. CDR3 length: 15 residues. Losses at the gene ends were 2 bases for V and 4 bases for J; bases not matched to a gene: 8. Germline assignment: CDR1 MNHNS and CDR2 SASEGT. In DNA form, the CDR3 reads TGTGCCAGCAGTGAAAGGGGGCTGGGGGCTTACGAGCAGTACTTC. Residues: CASSERGLGAYEQYF.

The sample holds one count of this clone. This CDR3 reads CASSESYGGRTSYEQYF. CDR3 in DNA: TGCGCCAGCAGTGAGTCGTATGGCGGGAGAACTTCCTACGAGCAGTACTTC. The chain has TRBV10-1 and TRBJ2-7, with 7 positions matching TRBD2. The CDR3 contains 17 residues. Trimming cost V 0 bases and J 1 base; bases outside gene matches: 9. CDR1 is WNHNN and CDR2 is SYGVQD in the germline V gene (reference sequence).

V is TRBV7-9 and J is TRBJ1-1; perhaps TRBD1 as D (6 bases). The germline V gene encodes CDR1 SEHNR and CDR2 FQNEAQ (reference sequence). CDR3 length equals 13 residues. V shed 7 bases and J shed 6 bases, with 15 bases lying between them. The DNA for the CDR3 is TGTGCCAGCATCACGGACAGAAACCCTGAAGCTTTCTTT. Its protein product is CASITDRNPEAFF.

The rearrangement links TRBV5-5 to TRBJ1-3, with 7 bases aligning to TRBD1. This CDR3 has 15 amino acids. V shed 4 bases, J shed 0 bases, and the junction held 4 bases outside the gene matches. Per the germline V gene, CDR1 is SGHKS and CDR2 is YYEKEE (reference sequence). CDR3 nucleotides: TGTGCCAGCAGCACTGGGACAGTCTCTGGAAACACCATATATTTT. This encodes CASSTGTVSGNTIYF.

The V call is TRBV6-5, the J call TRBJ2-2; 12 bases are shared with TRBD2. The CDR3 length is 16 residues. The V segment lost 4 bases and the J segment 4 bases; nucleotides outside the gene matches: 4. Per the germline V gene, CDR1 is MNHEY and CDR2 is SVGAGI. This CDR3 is CASSWLAGGLTGELFF. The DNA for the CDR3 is TGTGCCAGCAGTTGGCTAGCGGGAGGGCTCACCGGGGAGCTGTTTTTT.

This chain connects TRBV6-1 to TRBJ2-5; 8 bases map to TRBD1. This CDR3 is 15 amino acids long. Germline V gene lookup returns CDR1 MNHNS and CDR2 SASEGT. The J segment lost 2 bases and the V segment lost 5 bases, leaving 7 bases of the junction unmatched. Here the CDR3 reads CASSIDRGEQETQYF. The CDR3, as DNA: TGTGCCAGCAGTATCGACAGGGGAGAGCAAGAGACCCAGTACTTC.

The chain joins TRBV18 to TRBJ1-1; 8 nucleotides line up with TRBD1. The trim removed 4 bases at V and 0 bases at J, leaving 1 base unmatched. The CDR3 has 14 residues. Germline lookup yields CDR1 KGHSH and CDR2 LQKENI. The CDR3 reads CASSRGQVNTEAFF. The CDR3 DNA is TGTGCCAGCTCACGGGGACAGGTGAACACTGAAGCTTTCTTT.

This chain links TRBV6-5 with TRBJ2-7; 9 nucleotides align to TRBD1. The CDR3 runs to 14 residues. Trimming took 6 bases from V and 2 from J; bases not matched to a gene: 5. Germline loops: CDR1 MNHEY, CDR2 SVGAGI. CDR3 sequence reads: CASRLGQGTYEQYF. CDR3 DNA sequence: TGTGCCAGCAGACTCGGACAGGGGACCTACGAGCAGTACTTC.

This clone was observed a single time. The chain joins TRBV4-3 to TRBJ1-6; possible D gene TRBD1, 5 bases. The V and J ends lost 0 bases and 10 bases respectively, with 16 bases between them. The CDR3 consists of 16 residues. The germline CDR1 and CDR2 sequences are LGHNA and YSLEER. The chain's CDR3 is CASSQDSGKGESPLHF. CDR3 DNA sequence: TGCGCCAGCAGCCAAGATTCAGGGAAGGGAGAATCACCCCTCCACTTT.

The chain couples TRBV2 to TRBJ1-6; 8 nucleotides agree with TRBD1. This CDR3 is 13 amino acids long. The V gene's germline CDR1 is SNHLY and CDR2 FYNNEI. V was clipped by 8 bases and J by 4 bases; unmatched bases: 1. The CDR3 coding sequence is TGTGCCAGCGGGACAGGTTATAATTCACCCCTCCACTTT. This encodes CASGTGYNSPLHF.

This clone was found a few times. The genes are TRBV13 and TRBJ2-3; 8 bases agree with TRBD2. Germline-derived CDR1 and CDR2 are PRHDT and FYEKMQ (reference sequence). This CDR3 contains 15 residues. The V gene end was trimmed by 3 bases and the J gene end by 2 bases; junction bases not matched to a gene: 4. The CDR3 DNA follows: TGTGCCAGCAGCTTTGCGACTAGCGACACAGATACGCAGTATTTT. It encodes CASSFATSDTDTQYF.

The CDR3 DNA reads TGTGCCAGCATAGCTGGGGGGACAGGCTATGGCTACACCTTC. As protein: CASIAGGTGYGYTF. The chain uses TRBV28 and TRBJ1-2, with TRBD1 matching 8 bases. Germline loops: CDR1 MDHEN, CDR2 SYDVKM. V lost 7 bases to trimming and J lost 4 bases; unmatched junction nucleotides: 8. The CDR3 covers 14 residues.

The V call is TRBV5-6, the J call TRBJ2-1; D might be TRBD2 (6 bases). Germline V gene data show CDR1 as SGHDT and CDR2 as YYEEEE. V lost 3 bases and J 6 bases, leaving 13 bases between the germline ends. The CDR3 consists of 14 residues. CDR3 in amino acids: CASSWDFTGNEQFF. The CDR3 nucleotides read TGTGCCAGCAGCTGGGACTTCACGGGCAATGAGCAGTTCTTC.

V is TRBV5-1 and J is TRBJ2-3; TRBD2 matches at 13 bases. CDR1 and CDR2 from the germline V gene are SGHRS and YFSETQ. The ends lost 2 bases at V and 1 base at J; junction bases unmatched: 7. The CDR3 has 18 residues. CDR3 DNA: TGCGCCAGCAGCTTCCGATCAGGACTAGCGGGGGGCACAGATACGCAGTATTTT. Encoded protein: CASSFRSGLAGGTDTQYF.

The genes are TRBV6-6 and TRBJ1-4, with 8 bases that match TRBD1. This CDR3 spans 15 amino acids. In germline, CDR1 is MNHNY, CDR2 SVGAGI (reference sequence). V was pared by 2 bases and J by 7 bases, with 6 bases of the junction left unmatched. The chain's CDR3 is CASSYDRGLGEKLFF. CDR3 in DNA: TGTGCCAGCAGTTACGACAGGGGTTTAGGTGAAAAACTGTTTTTT.

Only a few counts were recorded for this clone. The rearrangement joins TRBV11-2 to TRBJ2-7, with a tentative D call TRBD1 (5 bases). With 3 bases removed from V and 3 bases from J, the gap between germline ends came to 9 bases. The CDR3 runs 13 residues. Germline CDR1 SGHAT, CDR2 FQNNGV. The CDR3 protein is CASSLRQIYEQYF. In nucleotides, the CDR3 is TGTGCCAGCAGCTTGAGACAGATCTACGAGCAGTACTTC.

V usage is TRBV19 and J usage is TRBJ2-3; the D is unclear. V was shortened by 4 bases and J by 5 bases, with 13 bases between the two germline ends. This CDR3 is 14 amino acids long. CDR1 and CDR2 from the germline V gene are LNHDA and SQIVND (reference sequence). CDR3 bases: TGTGCCAGTAGTACTGCAAGATTTGAAGATACGCAGTATTTT. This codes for CASSTARFEDTQYF.

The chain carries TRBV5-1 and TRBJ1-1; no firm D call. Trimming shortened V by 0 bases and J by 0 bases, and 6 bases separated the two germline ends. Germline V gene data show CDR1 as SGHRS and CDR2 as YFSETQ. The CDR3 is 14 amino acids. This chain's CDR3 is CASSLATLNTEAFF. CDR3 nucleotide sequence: TGCGCCAGCAGCTTGGCAACCTTGAACACTGAAGCTTTCTTT.

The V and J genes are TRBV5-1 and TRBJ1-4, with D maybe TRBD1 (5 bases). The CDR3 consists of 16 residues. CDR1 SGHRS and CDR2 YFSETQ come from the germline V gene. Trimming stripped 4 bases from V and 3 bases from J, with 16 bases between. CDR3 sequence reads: CASSPGVGRANEKLFF. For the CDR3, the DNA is TGCGCCAGCAGCCCCGGGGTGGGGCGGGCTAATGAAAAACTGTTTTTT.

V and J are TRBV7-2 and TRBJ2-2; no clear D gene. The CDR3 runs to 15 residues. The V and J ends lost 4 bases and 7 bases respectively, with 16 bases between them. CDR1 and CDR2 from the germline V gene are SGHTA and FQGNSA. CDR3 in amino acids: CASSYRTARSGELFF. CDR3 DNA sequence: TGTGCCAGCAGCTACCGGACGGCAAGGAGCGGGGAGCTGTTTTTT.